These 14 T cell receptor beta chains were all obtained from the same sample, sequenced in a study of identical twins. TCRdb re-derived calls from the 5' RACE reads in MiXCR, one entry per CDR3 protein. Of around 550,000 distinct CDR3 sequences listed, roughly 15% are singletons. This sample also appeared in a second study, on yellow fever vaccine responses in identical twins.

The sequenced sample consisted of CD4+ T cells sorted from blood. The receptors derive from a woman under 30 in good health.

As concerns this clonotype: The junction shows a germline mismatch at one end, possibly a read error. This chain uses TRBV6-2 or TRBV6-3 with TRBJ2-1; 8 positions agree with TRBD2. The CDR3 contains 15 residues. Germline loops: CDR1 MNHEY, CDR2 SVGEGT. CDR3 in amino acids: CTSSYRSGSYNEQFF. The CDR3 DNA follows: TGTACCAGCAGTTATAGGAGCGGGAGCTACAATGAGCAGTTCTTC.

This clonotype was recorded a few times. The chain is built from TRBV27 and TRBJ2-3; 11 bases match TRBD2. There are 16 residues in the CDR3. The germline gives CDR1 MNHEY, CDR2 SMNVEV (reference sequence). With 5 bases clipped from V and 3 bases from J, the junction kept 7 bases outside the gene matches. The CDR3 loop is CASSPSTSGETDTQYF. In nucleotides, the CDR3 is TGTGCCAGCAGTCCCTCGACTAGCGGGGAAACAGATACGCAGTATTTT.

V and J are TRBV10-3 and TRBJ2-7; D possibly corresponds to TRBD1 (6 bases). Trimming removed 5 bases at V and 8 bases at J, with 13 bases between. There are 12 residues in the CDR3. Germline V gene sequence: CDR1 ENHRY, CDR2 SYGVKD. CDR3 DNA sequence: TGTGCCATCAGTTCCGACAGGTTGAAGCAGTACGTC. Its translation is CAISSDRLKQYV.

This clonotype was recorded a few times. The chain is built from TRBV7-9 and TRBJ2-7; the D gene is possibly TRBD1 (5 bases). Germline V gives CDR1 SEHNR, CDR2 FQNEAQ (reference sequence). V lost 4 bases and J 3 bases, leaving 16 bases between the germline ends. The CDR3 consists of 15 residues. Here the CDR3 DNA reads TGTGCCAGCAGCTGGGGCCCCAGGCAGAACTACGAGCAGTACTTC. Its protein is CASSWGPRQNYEQYF.

The rearrangement links TRBV20-1 to TRBJ2-3, with TRBD2 matching 14 bases. This CDR3 is built from 19 residues. Trimming at V came to 4 bases and at J to 2 bases, leaving 14 bases not matched to a gene. Per the germline V gene, CDR1 is DFQATT and CDR2 is SNEGSKA (reference sequence). The CDR3 spells CSANRGGLAGDLLTDTQYF. CDR3 coding DNA: TGCAGTGCTAACCGCGGGGGACTAGCGGGAGATCTCCTCACAGATACGCAGTATTTT.

The chain employs TRBV6-2 or TRBV6-3 and TRBJ1-1; unclear D gene. The CDR3 contains 13 residues. From germline, CDR1 is MNHEY and CDR2 SVGEGT. Between the trimmed V and J ends, which lost 9 bases and 5 bases, there was a span of 16 bases. The CDR3 spells CASRTSLGTEAFF. Here the CDR3 DNA reads TGTGCCAGTCGGACCTCACTAGGGACTGAAGCTTTCTTT.

This sequence joins TRBV14 and TRBJ2-7; 8 bases line up with TRBD1. The length of the CDR3 is 19 residues. Germline assignment: CDR1 SGHDN and CDR2 FVKESK. The trim removed 8 bases at V and 5 bases at J, leaving 26 bases unmatched. The CDR3 DNA reads as TGTGCCAGCCTCCCAACTAGAAAAACTCAAGGACAGGGCGAGGACGAGCAGTACTTC. Amino acid sequence: CASLPTRKTQGQGEDEQYF.

This chain links TRBV3-1 with TRBJ1-2; 8 bases are shared with TRBD1. Trimming at V came to 4 bases and at J to 3 bases, leaving 1 base not matched to a gene. From germline, CDR1 is LGHDT and CDR2 YNNKEL (reference sequence). This CDR3 is 13 amino acids long. This CDR3 reads CASSRDRYYGYTF. The DNA of the CDR3 is TGTGCCAGCAGCCGGGACAGGTACTATGGCTACACCTTC.

This clonotype was seen a few times. The chain couples TRBV5-1 to TRBJ2-2; 9 positions agree with TRBD2. In germline, CDR1 is SGHRS, CDR2 YFSETQ. Trimming at V came to 3 bases and at J to 2 bases, leaving 5 bases not matched to a gene. The CDR3 totals 16 residues. The CDR3 spells CASSSPGLANTGELFF. For the CDR3, the DNA is TGCGCCAGCAGCTCACCGGGACTAGCTAACACCGGGGAGCTGTTTTTT.

The chain joins TRBV12-3 or TRBV12-4 to TRBJ2-1, with a possible D match to TRBD2 (6 bases). This CDR3 region has 15 residues. V lost 2 bases, J lost 7 bases, and 15 bases lay in between. This chain's CDR3 is CASSLTAGTVNEQFF. The CDR3 region has the DNA TGTGCCAGCAGTTTAACGGCGGGGACGGTGAATGAGCAGTTCTTC.

The rearrangement links TRBV5-1 to TRBJ2-3; 7 nucleotides align to TRBD1. Per the germline V gene, CDR1 is SGHRS and CDR2 is YFSETQ. Unmatched junction bases numbered 3, after V lost 3 bases and J lost 2 bases. The CDR3 extends over 14 amino acids. The CDR3 sequence: CASSWGQPTDTQYF. CDR3 DNA sequence: TGCGCCAGCAGCTGGGGACAGCCCACAGATACGCAGTATTTT.

The table lists this clonotype with a few counts. The chain carries TRBV7-9 and TRBJ2-2; D is uncertain. The CDR3 is 12 residues long. Trimming pared 2 bases from V and 7 bases from J, leaving 5 bases between. The germline V gene has CDR1 SEHNR and CDR2 FQNEAQ (reference sequence). CDR3 in amino acids: CASSLKRGELFF. CDR3 coding DNA: TGTGCCAGCAGCTTAAAGCGCGGGGAGCTGTTTTTT.

This clonotype was counted only a few times. DNA of the CDR3: TGTGCCAGCAGGGGATTCGGGGAGAATGAGCAGTTCTTC. Encoded protein: CASRGFGENEQFF. The rearrangement uses TRBV12-3 or TRBV12-4 and TRBJ2-1; maybe TRBD2 (5 bases). V was clipped by 6 bases and J by 7 bases, with 13 bases between them. The CDR3 is 13 residues long.

The CDR3 nucleotides read TGTGCCAGCAGCTTAGTGTTTGGGGCAGGGGAATCCTATGGCTACACCTTC. It codes for CASSLVFGAGESYGYTF. The chain couples TRBV7-8 to TRBJ1-2, with D maybe TRBD1 (6 bases). Germline V gene lookup returns CDR1 SGHVS and CDR2 FQNEAQ. Trimming pared 1 base from V and 4 bases from J, leaving 19 bases between. The CDR3 is 17 amino acids.